The rows below give T cell receptor beta chains drawn from one sample of a study of T-cell memory formation after mild COVID-19. Via MiXCR, TCRdb re-called the 5' RACE reads, giving one row per CDR3 protein. The sample shows just over 350,000 distinct CDR3 sequences, around 15% of them seen only once. The sequencing input was PBMCs or a T cell subset sorted from them (not recorded which). The receptor set was obtained from a man aged 18-30 years who had mild COVID-19 (a few samples of this study predate the infection). Cell type and time point are not known. Each CDR3 is given with its conserved first and last residue. Each record gives: V gene, D gene, clone size, J gene, CDR3 protein, CDR3 DNA. The D gene is left open where the match is weak. Expanded clones are given a class, and other clones once, few, many or no size at all.

TRBV3-1	NA	NA	TRBJ2-3	CASSQGPLTDTQYF	TGTGCCAGCAGCCAAGGGCCTCTCACAGATACGCAGTATTTT
TRBV12-5	NA	NA	TRBJ1-1	CASGLLGGEAEAFF	TGTGCTAGTGGTTTGCTCGGGGGGGAGGCTGAAGCTTTCTTT
TRBV5-1	NA	few	TRBJ1-4	CASSGPTGATNEKLFF	TGCGCCAGCAGCGGACCAACGGGGGCAACTAATGAAAAACTGTTTTTT
TRBV12-5	NA	NA	TRBJ2-7	CASGLVLGEIYEQYF	TGTGCTAGTGGTTTGGTACTCGGGGAGATCTACGAGCAGTACTTC
TRBV7-9	NA	NA	TRBJ1-1	CASSWGGGTEAFF	TGTGCCAGCAGCTGGGGGGGCGGAACTGAAGCTTTCTTT
TRBV9	NA	NA	TRBJ1-1	CASSVSDGNTEAFF	TGTGCCAGCAGCGTATCAGACGGGAACACTGAAGCTTTCTTT
TRBV12-3/TRBV12-4	NA	NA	TRBJ2-3	CASSYGQQSTDTQYF	TGTGCCAGCAGTTACGGACAGCAAAGCACAGATACGCAGTATTTT
TRBV5-6	NA	few	TRBJ1-1	CASSFPGRSMNTEAFF	TGTGCCAGCAGCTTTCCCGGACGAAGTATGAACACTGAAGCTTTCTTT
TRBV12-3/TRBV12-4	TRBD1	few	TRBJ1-1	CASSLTGVAEAFF	TGTGCCAGCAGTCTGACAGGGGTCGCTGAAGCTTTCTTT
TRBV9	NA	many	TRBJ2-3	CASSLGGGPADTQYF	TGTGCCAGCAGCTTGGGAGGGGGCCCTGCAGATACGCAGTATTTT
TRBV9	NA	NA	TRBJ1-1	CASSPRVVNTEAFF	TGTGCCAGCAGCCCTCGTGTTGTGAACACTGAAGCTTTCTTT
TRBV7-2	NA	NA	TRBJ2-5	CASSLSLGNQETQYF	TGTGCCAGCAGCTTAAGTTTGGGGAACCAAGAGACCCAGTACTTC
TRBV11-2	NA	NA	TRBJ1-2	CASSGYGQSYGYTF	TGTGCCAGCAGCGGATACGGACAGTCCTATGGCTACACCTTC
TRBV10-3	TRBD1	NA	TRBJ2-6	CATTGQGYSGANVLTF	TGTGCCACCACGGGACAGGGTTACTCTGGGGCCAACGTCCTGACTTTC
TRBV20-1	TRBD1	NA	TRBJ1-1	CSARPQGGGMNTEAFF	TGCAGTGCTAGGCCCCAGGGGGGTGGGATGAACACTGAAGCTTTCTTT
TRBV16	TRBD1	many	TRBJ2-3	CASSQSIGGVTDTQYF	TGTGCCAGCAGCCAATCCATAGGGGGCGTCACAGATACGCAGTATTTT
TRBV4-3	NA	many	TRBJ2-5	CASSQDLGKKETQYF	TGCGCCAGCAGCCAAGATCTCGGGAAAAAAGAGACCCAGTACTTC
TRBV7-3	TRBD2	few	TRBJ2-3	CASSLGGGQEDTQYF	TGTGCCAGCAGCTTAGGCGGGGGGCAGGAAGATACGCAGTATTTT
TRBV5-1	NA	few	TRBJ1-4	CASGVETNEKLFF	TGCGCCAGCGGAGTGGAGACTAATGAAAAACTGTTTTTT
TRBV28	NA	few	TRBJ2-3	CASSFPGDYSTDTQYF	TGTGCCAGCAGTTTCCCAGGGGACTATTCCACAGATACGCAGTATTTT
TRBV18	TRBD1	NA	TRBJ1-2	CASHDRARYGYTF	TGTGCCAGCCACGACAGGGCTCGCTATGGCTACACCTTC
TRBV13	TRBD2	few	TRBJ2-2	CASSPARFSGDINTGELFF	TGTGCCAGCAGCCCGGCCCGGTTTAGCGGGGATATCAACACCGGGGAGCTGTTTTTT
TRBV7-6	NA	NA	TRBJ2-2	CASSLEAHPNTGELFF	TGTGCCAGCAGCTTAGAGGCGCATCCGAACACCGGGGAGCTGTTTTTT
TRBV27	NA	NA	TRBJ2-6	CASSPSTDSGANVLTF	TGTGCCAGCAGTCCCTCCACCGACTCTGGGGCCAACGTCCTGACTTTC
TRBV30	NA	NA	TRBJ1-2	CAWRSRSNYGYTF	TGTGCCTGGAGAAGCAGGTCTAACTATGGCTACACCTTC
TRBV3-1	NA	few	TRBJ1-1	CASSPPGTLNTEAFF	TGTGCCAGCAGCCCGCCCGGGACACTGAACACTGAAGCTTTCTTT
TRBV5-6	TRBD1	many	TRBJ1-2	CASSLAGGGYGYTF	TGTGCCAGCAGCTTGGCAGGGGGCGGCTATGGCTACACCTTC
TRBV20-1	NA	many	TRBJ2-1	CSARVAYNEQFF	TGCAGTGCCCGCGTAGCCTACAATGAGCAGTTCTTC
TRBV6-4	NA	NA	TRBJ2-2	CASSDQYGELFF	TGTGCCAGCAGTGACCAATACGGGGAGCTGTTTTTT
TRBV5-5	TRBD2	few	TRBJ2-1	CASTPGSGGDNEQFF	TGTGCCAGCACCCCGGGTAGCGGGGGGGATAATGAGCAGTTCTTC
TRBV7-6	NA	many	TRBJ2-4	CASSGTDKNIQYF	TGTGCCAGCAGCGGGACGGACAAAAACATTCAGTACTTC
TRBV11-2	NA	NA	TRBJ2-1	CASSSRAPGAPPEQFF	TGTGCCAGCAGCTCTAGGGCGCCGGGGGCGCCACCTGAGCAGTTCTTC
TRBV27	TRBD1	few	TRBJ2-6	CASSLSGWDRALPGANVLTF	TGTGCCAGCAGTTTATCTGGTTGGGACAGGGCCTTACCTGGGGCCAACGTCCTGACTTTC
TRBV7-3	TRBD1	NA	TRBJ2-1	CASSFTGGLGNEQFF	TGTGCCAGCAGCTTCACAGGGGGATTAGGCAATGAGCAGTTCTTC
TRBV7-9	NA	many	TRBJ2-1	CASSPSLGLSSYNEQFF	TGTGCCAGCAGCCCCTCTCTGGGGCTGAGCTCCTACAATGAGCAGTTCTTC
TRBV29-1	NA	few	TRBJ1-2	CSVVGGSPLSRDYGYTF	TGCAGCGTTGTTGGGGGTTCCCCCCTGTCCCGGGACTATGGCTACACCTTC
TRBV19	NA	NA	TRBJ1-1	CASSINTLRKAFF	TGTGCCAGTAGTATTAACACCTTAAGGAAAGCTTTCTTT
TRBV20-1	TRBD2	few	TRBJ2-1	CSARDTGGGSYNEQFF	TGCAGTGCTAGAGACACCGGGGGGGGCTCCTACAATGAGCAGTTCTTC
TRBV7-2	NA	NA	TRBJ2-1	CASSLLSEQFF	TGTGCCAGCAGCTTACTCTCTGAGCAGTTCTTC
TRBV18	NA	NA	TRBJ2-7	CASSRTTASAYEQYF	TGTGCCAGCTCAAGGACGACAGCCTCCGCTTACGAGCAGTACTTC
TRBV5-1	TRBD1	few	TRBJ2-7	CASSLATGVAEQYF	TGCGCCAGCAGCTTGGCGACAGGGGTTGCGGAGCAGTACTTC
TRBV5-1	NA	NA	TRBJ1-2	CASSLRTANGCTF	TGCGCCAGCAGCCTGCGGACAGCCAACGGCTGCACCTTC